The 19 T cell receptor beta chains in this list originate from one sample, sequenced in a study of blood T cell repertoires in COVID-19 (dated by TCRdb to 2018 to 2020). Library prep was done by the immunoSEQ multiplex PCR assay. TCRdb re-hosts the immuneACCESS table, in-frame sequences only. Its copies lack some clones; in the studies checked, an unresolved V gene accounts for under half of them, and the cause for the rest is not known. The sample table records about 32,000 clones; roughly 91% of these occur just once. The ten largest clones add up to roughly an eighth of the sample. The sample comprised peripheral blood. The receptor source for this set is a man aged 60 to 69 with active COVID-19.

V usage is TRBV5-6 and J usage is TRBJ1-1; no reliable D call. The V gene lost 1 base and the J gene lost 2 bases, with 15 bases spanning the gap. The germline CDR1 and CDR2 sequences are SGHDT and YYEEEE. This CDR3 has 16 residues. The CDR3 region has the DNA TGTGCCAGCAGCTTGTTGGTTCTGAGTTTAAACACTGAAGCTTTCTTT. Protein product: CASSLLVLSLNTEAFF.

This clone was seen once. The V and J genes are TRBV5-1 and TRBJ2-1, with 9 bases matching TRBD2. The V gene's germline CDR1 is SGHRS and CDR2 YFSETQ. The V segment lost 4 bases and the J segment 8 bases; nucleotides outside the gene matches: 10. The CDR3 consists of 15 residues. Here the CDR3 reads CASSPGTSPEDEQFF. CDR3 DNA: TGCGCCAGCAGCCCCGGGACTAGCCCTGAAGATGAGCAGTTCTTC.

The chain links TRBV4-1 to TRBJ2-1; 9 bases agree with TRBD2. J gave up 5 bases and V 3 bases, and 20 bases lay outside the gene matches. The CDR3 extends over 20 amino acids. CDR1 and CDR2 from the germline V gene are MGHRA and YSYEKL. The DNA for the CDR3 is TGCGCCAGCAGCCACGAAGCGGGGGGCTTCCGGGGCCCGTCTCACAATGAGCAGTTCTTC. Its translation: CASSHEAGGFRGPSHNEQFF.

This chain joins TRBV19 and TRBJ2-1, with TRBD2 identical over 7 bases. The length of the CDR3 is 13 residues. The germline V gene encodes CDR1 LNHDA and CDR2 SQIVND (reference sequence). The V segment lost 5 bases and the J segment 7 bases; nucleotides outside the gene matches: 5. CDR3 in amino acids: CASSSYGGNEQFF. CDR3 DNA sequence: TGTGCCAGTAGTTCATACGGGGGGAATGAGCAGTTCTTC.

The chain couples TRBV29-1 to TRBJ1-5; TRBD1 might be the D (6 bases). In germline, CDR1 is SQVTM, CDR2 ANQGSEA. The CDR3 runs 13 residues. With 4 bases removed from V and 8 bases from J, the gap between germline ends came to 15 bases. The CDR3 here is CSVGGPDPKPQHF. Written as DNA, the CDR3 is TGCAGCGTTGGGGGGCCAGATCCGAAGCCCCAGCATTTT.

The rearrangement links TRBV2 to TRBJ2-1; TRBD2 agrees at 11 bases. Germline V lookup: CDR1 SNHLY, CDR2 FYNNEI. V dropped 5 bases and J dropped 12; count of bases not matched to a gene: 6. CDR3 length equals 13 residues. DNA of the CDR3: TGTGCCAGCAGTCCTAACGGACTAGCGGGGCAGTTCTTC. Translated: CASSPNGLAGQFF.

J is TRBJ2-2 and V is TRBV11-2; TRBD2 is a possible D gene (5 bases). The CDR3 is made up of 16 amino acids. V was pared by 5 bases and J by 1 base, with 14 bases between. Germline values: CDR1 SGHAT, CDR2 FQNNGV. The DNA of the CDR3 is TGTGCCAGCAGCCGTAATGCCGGGGAGAACACCGGGGAGCTGTTTTTT. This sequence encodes CASSRNAGENTGELFF.

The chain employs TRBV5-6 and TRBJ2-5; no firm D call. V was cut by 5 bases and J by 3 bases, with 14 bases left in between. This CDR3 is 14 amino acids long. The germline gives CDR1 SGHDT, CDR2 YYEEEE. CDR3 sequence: CASSPPGLEETQYF. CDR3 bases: TGTGCCAGCAGTCCGCCCGGTCTGGAAGAGACCCAGTACTTC.

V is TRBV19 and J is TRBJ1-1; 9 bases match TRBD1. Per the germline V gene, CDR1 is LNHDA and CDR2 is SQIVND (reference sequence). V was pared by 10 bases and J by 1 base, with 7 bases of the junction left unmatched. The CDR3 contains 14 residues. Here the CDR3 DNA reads TGTGCCATTAGCGGGACAGGGTCGAACACTGAAGCTTTCTTT. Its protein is CAISGTGSNTEAFF.

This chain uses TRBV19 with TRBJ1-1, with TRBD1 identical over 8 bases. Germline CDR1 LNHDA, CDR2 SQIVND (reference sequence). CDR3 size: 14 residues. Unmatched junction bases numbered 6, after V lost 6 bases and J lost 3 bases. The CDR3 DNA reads TGTGCCAGTAGCACAGGACAGGGAGACACTGAAGCTTTCTTT. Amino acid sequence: CASSTGQGDTEAFF.

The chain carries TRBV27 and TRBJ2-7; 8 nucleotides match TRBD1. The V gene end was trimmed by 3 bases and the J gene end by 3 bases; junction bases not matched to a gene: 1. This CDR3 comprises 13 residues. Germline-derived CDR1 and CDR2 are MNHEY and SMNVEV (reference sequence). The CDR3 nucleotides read TGTGCCAGCAGTTTCGGACAGGGCTACGAGCAGTACTTC. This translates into CASSFGQGYEQYF.

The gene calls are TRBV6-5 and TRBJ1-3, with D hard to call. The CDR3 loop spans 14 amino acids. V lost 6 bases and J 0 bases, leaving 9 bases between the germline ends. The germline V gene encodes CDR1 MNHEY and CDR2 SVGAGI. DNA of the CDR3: TGTGCCAGCAGCCGACAACCCTCTGGAAACACCATATATTTT. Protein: CASSRQPSGNTIYF.

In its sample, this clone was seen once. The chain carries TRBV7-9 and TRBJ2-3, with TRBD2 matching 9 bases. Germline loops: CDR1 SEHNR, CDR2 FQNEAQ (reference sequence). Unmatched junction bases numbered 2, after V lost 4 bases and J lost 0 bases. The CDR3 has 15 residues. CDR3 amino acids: CASSSSGDSTDTQYF. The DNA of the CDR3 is TGTGCCAGCAGCTCTAGCGGGGACAGCACAGATACGCAGTATTTT.

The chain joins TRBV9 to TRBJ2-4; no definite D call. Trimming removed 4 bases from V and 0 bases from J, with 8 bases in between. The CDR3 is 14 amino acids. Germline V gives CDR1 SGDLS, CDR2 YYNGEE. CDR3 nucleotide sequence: TGTGCCAGCAGCCCGACTCTAGCCAAAAACATTCAGTACTTC. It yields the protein CASSPTLAKNIQYF.

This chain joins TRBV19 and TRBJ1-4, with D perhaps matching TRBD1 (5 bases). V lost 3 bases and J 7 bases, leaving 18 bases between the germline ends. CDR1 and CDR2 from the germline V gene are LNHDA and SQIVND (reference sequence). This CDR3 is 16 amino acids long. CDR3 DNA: TGTGCCAGTAGTATCGGCCCCCAGGGAGGAAGTGAAAAACTGTTTTTT. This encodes CASSIGPQGGSEKLFF. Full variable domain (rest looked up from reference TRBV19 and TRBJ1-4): DGGITQSPKYLFRKEGQNVTLSCEQNLNHDAMYWYRQDPGQGLRLIYYSQIVNDFQKGDIAEGYSVSREKKESFPLTVTSAQKNPTAFYLCASSIGPQGGSEKLFFGSGTQLSVL.

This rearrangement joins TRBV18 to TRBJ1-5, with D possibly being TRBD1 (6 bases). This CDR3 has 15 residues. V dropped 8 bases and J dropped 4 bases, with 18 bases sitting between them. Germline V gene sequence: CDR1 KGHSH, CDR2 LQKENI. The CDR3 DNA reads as TGTGCCAGCGCTACAGGGCCCTCGCCAAATCAGCCCCAGCATTTT. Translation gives CASATGPSPNQPQHF.

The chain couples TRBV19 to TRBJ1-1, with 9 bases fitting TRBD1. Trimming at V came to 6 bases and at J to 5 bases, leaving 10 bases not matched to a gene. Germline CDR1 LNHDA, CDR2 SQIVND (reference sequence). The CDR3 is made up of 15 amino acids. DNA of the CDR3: TGTGCCAGTAGAGGGACAGGGTCTGGGGATACTGAAGCTTTCTTT. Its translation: CASRGTGSGDTEAFF.

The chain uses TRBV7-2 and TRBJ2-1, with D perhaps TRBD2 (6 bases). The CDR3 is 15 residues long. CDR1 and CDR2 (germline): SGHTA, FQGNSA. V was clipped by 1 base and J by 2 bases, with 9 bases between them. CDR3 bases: TGTGCCAGCAGCTTAGACGCGGGAACCTACAATGAGCAGTTCTTC. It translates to CASSLDAGTYNEQFF.

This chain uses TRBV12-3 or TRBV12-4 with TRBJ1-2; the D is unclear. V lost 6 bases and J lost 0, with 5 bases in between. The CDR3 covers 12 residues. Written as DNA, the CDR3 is TGTGCCAGCAGGGAGGCTAACTATGGCTACACCTTC. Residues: CASREANYGYTF.